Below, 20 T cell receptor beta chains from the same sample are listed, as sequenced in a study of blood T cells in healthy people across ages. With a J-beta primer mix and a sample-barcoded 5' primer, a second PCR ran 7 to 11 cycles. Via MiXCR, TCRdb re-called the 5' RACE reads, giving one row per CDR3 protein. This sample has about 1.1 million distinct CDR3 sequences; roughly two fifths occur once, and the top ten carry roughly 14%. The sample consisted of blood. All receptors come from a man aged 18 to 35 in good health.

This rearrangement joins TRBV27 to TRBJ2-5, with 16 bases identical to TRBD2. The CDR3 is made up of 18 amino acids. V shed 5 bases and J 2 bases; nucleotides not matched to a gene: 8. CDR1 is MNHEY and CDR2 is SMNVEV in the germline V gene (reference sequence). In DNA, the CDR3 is TGTGCCAGCAGTAAACCGGGACTAGCGGGGGGGGTACAAGAGACCCAGTACTTC. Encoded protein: CASSKPGLAGGVQETQYF.

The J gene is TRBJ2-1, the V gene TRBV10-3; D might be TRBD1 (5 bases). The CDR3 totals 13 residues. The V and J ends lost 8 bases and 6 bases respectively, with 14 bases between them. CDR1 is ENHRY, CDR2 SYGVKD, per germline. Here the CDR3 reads CAIQGSSSNEQFF. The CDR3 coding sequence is TGTGCCATCCAGGGAAGTTCGTCCAATGAGCAGTTCTTC.

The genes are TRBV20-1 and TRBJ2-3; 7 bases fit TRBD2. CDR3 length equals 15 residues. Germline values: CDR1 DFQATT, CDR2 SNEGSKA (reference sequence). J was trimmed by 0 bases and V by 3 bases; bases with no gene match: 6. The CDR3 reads CSASGGTYSTDTQYF. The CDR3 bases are TGCAGTGCTAGCGGGGGGACGTATAGCACAGATACGCAGTATTTT.

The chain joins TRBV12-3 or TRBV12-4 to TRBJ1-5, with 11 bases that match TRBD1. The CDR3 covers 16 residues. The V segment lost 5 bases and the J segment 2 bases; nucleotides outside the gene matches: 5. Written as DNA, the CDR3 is TGTGCCAGCAGTCCTCCGGGACAGGGGGGCAATCAGCCCCAGCATTTT. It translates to CASSPPGQGGNQPQHF.

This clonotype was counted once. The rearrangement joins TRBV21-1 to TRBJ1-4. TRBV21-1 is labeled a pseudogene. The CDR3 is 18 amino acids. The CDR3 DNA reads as TGTGCCAGCAGCAAAGGCGCACTGACGCACAAAACTAATGAAAAACTGTTTTTT. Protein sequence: CASSKGALTHKTNEKLFF.

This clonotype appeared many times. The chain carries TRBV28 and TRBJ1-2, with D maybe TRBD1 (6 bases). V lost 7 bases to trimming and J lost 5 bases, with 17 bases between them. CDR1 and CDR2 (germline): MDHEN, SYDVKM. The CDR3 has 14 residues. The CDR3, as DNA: TGTGCCAGCAACCCCCGGACAGAGATTTATGGCTACACCTTC. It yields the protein CASNPRTEIYGYTF.

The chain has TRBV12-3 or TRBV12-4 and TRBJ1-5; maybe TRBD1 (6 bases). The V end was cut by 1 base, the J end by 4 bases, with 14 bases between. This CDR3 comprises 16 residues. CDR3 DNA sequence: TGTGCCAGCAGTTTAGACACACAGGGCCAAAATCAGCCCCAGCATTTT. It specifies CASSLDTQGQNQPQHF.

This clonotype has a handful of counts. CDR3 coding DNA: TGTGCCAGCAGTGTGTTAGGGACGAACAATGAGCAGTTCTTC. This translates into CASSVLGTNNEQFF. This chain joins TRBV9 and TRBJ2-1, with D possibly called TRBD1 or TRBD2 (5 bases each). Trimming left V 5 bases short and J 5 bases short, with 14 bases between. This CDR3 contains 14 residues. Germline-derived CDR1 and CDR2 are SGDLS and YYNGEE.

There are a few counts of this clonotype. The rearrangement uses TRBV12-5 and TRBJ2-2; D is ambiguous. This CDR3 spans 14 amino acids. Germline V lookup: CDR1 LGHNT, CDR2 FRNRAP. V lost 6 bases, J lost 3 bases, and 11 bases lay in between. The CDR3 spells CASGTDHDTGELFF. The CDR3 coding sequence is TGTGCTAGTGGCACCGACCATGACACCGGGGAGCTGTTTTTT.

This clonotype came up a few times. CDR3 loop: CASRTRGYEQYF. The CDR3 nucleotides are TGTGCCAGCAGAACGAGGGGCTACGAGCAGTACTTC. The rearrangement links TRBV6-2 or TRBV6-3 to TRBJ2-7; D tentatively reads TRBD1 or TRBD2 (5 bases each). Germline loops: CDR1 MNHEY, CDR2 SVGEGT. V gave up 6 bases and J gave up 3 bases, with 9 bases separating them. This CDR3 contains 12 residues.

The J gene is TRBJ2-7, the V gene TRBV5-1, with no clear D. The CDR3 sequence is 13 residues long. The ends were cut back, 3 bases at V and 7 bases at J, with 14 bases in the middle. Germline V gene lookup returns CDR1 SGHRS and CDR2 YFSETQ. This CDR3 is CASSSESYNEQYF. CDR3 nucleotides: TGCGCCAGCAGCTCAGAATCTTACAATGAGCAGTACTTC.

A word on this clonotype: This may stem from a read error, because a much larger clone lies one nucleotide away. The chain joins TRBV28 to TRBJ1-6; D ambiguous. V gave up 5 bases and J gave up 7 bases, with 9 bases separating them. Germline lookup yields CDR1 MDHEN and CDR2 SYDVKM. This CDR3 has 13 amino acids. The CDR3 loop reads CASSVFRNSPLHF. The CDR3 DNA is TGTGCCAGCAGTGTATTCCGGAATTCACCCCTCCACTTT.

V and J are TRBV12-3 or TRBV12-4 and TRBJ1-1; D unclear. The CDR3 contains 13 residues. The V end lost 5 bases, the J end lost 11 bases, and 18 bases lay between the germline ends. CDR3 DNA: TGTGCCAGCAGTCCCTCTAGACTCTCCATCGCTTTCTTT. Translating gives CASSPSRLSIAFF.

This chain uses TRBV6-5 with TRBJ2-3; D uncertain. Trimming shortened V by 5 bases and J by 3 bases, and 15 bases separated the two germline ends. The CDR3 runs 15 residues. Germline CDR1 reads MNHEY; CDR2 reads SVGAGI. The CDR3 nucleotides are TGTGCCAGCAGTAAACATTCGGGCTTTACAGATACGCAGTATTTT. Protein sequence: CASSKHSGFTDTQYF.

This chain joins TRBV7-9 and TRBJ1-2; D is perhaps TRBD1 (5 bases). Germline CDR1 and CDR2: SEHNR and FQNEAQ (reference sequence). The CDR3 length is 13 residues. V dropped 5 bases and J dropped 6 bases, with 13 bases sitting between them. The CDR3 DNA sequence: TGTGCCAGCAGCGTACCGGGACGGAATGGCTACACCTTC. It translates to CASSVPGRNGYTF. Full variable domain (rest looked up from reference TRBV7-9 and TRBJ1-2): DTGVSQNPRHKITKRGQNVTFRCDPISEHNRLYWYRQTLGQGPEFLTYFQNEAQLEKSRLLSDRFSAERPKGSFSTLEIQRTEQGDSAMYLCASSVPGRNGYTFGSGTRLTVV.

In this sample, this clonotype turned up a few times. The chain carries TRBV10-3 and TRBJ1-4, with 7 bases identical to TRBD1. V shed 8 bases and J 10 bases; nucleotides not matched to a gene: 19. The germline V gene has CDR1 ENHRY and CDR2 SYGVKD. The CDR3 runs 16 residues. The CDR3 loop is CAISPRGTETAGKLFF. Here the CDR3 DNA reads TGTGCCATCTCCCCCAGGGGGACAGAGACAGCTGGAAAACTGTTTTTT.

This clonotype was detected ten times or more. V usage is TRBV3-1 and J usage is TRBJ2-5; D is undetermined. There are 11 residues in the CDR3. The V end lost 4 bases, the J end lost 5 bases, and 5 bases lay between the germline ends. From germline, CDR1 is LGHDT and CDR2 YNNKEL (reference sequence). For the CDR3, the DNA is TGTGCCAGCAGCCGCCGTGAGACCCAGTACTTC. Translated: CASSRRETQYF.

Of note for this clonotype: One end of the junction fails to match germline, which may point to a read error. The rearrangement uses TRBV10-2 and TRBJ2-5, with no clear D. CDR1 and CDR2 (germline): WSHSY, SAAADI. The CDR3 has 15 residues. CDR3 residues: CASSESEGIEETRYF. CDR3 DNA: TGCGCCAGCAGTGAGTCTGAAGGGATAGAAGAGACCCGGTACTTC.

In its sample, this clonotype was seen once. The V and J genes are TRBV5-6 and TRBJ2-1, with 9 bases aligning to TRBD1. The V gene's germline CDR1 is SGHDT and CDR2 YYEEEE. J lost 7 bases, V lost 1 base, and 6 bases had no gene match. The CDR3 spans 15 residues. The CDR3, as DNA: TGTGCCAGCAGCTTGAGGGGACAGGGAACAAATGAGCAGTTCTTC. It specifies CASSLRGQGTNEQFF.

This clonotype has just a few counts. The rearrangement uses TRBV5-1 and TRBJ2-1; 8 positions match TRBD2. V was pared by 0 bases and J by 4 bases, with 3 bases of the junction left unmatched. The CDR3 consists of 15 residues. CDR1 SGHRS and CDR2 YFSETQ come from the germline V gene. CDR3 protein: CASSLAGGFYNEQFF. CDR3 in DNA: TGCGCCAGCAGCTTGGCGGGGGGGTTTTACAATGAGCAGTTCTTC. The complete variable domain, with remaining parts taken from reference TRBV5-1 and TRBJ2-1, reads KAGVTQTPRYLIKTRGQQVTLSCSPISGHRSVSWYQQTPGQGLQFLFEYFSETQRNKGNFPGRFSGRQFSNSRSEMNVSTLELGDSALYLCASSLAGGFYNEQFFGPGTRLTVL.